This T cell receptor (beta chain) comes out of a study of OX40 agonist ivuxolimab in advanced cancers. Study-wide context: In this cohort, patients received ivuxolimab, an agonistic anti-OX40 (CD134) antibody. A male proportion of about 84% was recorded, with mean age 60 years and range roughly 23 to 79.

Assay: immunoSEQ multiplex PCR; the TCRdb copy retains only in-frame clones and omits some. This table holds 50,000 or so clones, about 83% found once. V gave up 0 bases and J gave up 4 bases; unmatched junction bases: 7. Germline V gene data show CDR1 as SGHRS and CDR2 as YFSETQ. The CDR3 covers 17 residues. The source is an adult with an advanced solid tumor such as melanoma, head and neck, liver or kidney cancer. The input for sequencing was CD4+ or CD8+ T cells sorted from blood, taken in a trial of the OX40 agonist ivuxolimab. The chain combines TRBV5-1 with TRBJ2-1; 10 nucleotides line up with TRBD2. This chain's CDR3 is CASSLASSGRMYNEQFF. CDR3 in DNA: TGCGCCAGCAGCTTGGCCTCTAGCGGGAGAATGTACAATGAGCAGTTCTTC.